The TCR beta chain described here comes from a study of blood T cell repertoires in COVID-19. There are 16 residues in the CDR3. CDR1 and CDR2 (germline): SGDLS, YYNGEE. V was clipped by 1 base and J by 4 bases; unmatched bases: 4. Libraries were prepared by immunoSEQ multiplex PCR; TCRdb keeps only in-frame clonotypes and omits some of them. The table lists hundreds of thousands of clones, 90% of them singletons. The source of this sequence is a woman between 18 and 29 years old with acute COVID-19. Sequencing was done on a sample of PBMCs or T cells enriched from blood (not recorded which). This chain connects TRBV9 to TRBJ2-1, with 11 bases matching TRBD2. The CDR3 DNA follows: TGTGCCAGCAGCGTACGAGGGACTAGCGGATACAATGAGCAGTTCTTC. Protein sequence: CASSVRGTSGYNEQFF.